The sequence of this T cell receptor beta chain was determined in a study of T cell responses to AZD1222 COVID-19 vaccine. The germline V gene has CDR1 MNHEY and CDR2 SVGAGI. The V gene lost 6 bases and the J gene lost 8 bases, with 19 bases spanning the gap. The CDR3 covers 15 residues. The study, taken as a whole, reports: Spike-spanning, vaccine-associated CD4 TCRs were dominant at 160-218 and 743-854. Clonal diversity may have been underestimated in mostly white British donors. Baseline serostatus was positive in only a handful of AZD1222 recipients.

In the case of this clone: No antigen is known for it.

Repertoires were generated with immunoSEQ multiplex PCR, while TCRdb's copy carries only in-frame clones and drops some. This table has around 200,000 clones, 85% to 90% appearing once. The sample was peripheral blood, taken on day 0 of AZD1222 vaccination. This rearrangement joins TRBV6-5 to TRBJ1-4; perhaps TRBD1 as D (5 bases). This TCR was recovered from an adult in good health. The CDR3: CASRNIRDVDEKLFF. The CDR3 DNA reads TGTGCCAGCAGAAATATCAGGGATGTGGACGAAAAACTGTTTTTT.